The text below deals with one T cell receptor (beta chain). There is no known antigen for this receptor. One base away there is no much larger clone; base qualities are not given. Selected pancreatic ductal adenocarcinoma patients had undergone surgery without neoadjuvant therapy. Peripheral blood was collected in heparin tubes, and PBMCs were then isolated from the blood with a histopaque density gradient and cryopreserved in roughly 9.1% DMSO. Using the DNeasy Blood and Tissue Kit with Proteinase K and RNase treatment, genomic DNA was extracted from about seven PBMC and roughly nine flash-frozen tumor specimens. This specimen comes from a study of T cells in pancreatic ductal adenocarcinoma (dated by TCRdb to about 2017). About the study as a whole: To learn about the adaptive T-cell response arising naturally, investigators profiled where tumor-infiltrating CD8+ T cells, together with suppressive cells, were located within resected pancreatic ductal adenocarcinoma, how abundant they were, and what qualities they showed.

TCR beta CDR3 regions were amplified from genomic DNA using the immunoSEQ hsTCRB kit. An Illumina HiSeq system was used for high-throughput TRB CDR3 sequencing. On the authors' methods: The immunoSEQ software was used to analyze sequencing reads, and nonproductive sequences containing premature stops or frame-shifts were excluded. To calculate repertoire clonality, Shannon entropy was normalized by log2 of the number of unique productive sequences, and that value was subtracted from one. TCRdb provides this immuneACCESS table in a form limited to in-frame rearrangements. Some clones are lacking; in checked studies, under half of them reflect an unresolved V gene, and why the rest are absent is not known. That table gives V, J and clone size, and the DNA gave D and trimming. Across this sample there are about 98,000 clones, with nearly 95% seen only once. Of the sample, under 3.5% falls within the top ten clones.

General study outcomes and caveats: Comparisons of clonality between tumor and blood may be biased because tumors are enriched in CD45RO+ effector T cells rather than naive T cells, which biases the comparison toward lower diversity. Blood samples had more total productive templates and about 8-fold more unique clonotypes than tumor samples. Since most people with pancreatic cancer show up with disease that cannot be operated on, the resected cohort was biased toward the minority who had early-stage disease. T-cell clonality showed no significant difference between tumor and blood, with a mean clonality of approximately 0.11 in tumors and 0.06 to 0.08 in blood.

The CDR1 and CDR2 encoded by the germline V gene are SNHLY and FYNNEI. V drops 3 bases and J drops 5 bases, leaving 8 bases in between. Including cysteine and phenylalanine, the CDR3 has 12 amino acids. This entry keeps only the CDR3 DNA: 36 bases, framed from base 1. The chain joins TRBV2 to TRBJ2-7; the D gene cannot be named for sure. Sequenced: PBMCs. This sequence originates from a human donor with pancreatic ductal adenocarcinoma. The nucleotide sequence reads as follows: TGTGCCAGCAGTGATCGCGAGGACGAGCAGTACTTC. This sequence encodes CASSDREDEQYF.